Following are 21 T cell receptor beta chains from one sample sequenced in a study of T cell responses to AZD1222 COVID-19 vaccine. Produced via immunoSEQ multiplex PCR; TCRdb's table is partial and in-frame only. The sample has some 100,000 clones, around nine tenths seen once. The source was peripheral blood, collected 28 days after the second AZD1222 dose. Receptor source: an adult who received the AZD1222 COVID-19 vaccine.

The rearrangement uses TRBV6-5 and TRBJ1-1; D is possibly TRBD1 (6 bases). There are 15 residues in the CDR3. Between the trimmed V and J ends, which lost 5 bases and 7 bases, there was a span of 20 bases. Germline V gene lookup returns CDR1 MNHEY and CDR2 SVGAGI. The CDR3 here is CASSPGASITREAFF. CDR3 sequence (DNA): TGTGCCAGCAGTCCAGGGGCGAGCATAACACGTGAAGCTTTCTTT.

This chain connects TRBV5-6 to TRBJ2-4; the match to TRBD1 covers 11 bases. The junction had 7 bases not matched to a gene; V was cut back by 5 bases and J by 6 bases. This CDR3 has 15 residues. From germline, CDR1 is SGHDT and CDR2 YYEEEE. The CDR3 DNA sequence: TGTGCCAGCAGATACATTGGGACAGGGGGAAACATTCAGTACTTC. The encoded protein is CASRYIGTGGNIQYF. The full variable domain, in which reference TRBV5-6 and TRBJ2-4 provide the parts outside the CDR3, is DAGVTQSPTHLIKTRGQQVTLRCSPKSGHDTVSWYQQALGQGPQFIFQYYEEEERQRGNFPDRFSGHQFPNYSSELNVNALLLGDSALYLCASRYIGTGGNIQYFGAGTRLSVL.

This chain links TRBV6-5 with TRBJ1-2; 12 nucleotides align to TRBD1. Germline CDR1 reads MNHEY; CDR2 reads SVGAGI. The trim removed 5 bases at V and 5 bases at J, leaving 6 bases unmatched. This CDR3 has 15 residues. The CDR3 loop is CASSPGTGGGYGYTF. Here the CDR3 DNA reads TGTGCCAGCAGTCCCGGGACAGGGGGCGGGTATGGCTACACCTTC.

This clone was seen a single time. This chain uses TRBV4-1 with TRBJ1-1; D may be TRBD1 (5 bases). The CDR3 sequence is 17 residues long. V gave up 4 bases and J gave up 3 bases, with 21 bases separating them. Germline V gene lookup returns CDR1 MGHRA and CDR2 YSYEKL. CDR3 loop: CASSPGPPRVRDTEAFF. For the CDR3, the DNA is TGCGCCAGCAGCCCGGGGCCCCCCAGGGTGAGGGACACTGAAGCTTTCTTT.

This chain joins TRBV9 and TRBJ1-4; D is uncertain. Trimming left V 0 bases short and J 0 bases short, with 12 bases between. CDR1 is SGDLS, CDR2 YYNGEE, per germline. The CDR3 is 17 amino acids. CDR3 sequence: CASSVGAGGPTNEKLFF. The CDR3 DNA reads TGTGCCAGCAGCGTAGGGGCAGGAGGACCAACTAATGAAAAACTGTTTTTT.

The rearrangement joins TRBV19 to TRBJ1-6; the D gene is possibly TRBD1 (5 bases). In germline, CDR1 is LNHDA, CDR2 SQIVND (reference sequence). Between the trimmed V and J ends, which lost 5 bases and 9 bases, there was a span of 14 bases. The CDR3 runs 14 residues. The CDR3: CASSDSGNGSPLHF. CDR3 nucleotide sequence: TGTGCCAGTAGTGACAGCGGGAACGGTTCACCCCTCCACTTT.

The chain combines TRBV7-3 with TRBJ2-3, with D unresolved. Trimming removed 2 bases at V and 2 bases at J, with 8 bases between. The germline CDR1 and CDR2 sequences are SGHTA and FQGTGA. CDR3 length: 14 amino acids. CDR3 sequence reads: CASSLEPVTDTQYF. Written as DNA, the CDR3 is TGTGCCAGCAGCTTAGAACCTGTCACAGATACGCAGTATTTT.

This chain connects TRBV5-5 to TRBJ1-5; D ambiguous. The CDR3 has 15 amino acids. Germline CDR1 is SGHKS and CDR2 is YYEKEE (reference sequence). The V and J ends lost 2 bases and 3 bases respectively, with 12 bases between them. Here the CDR3 reads CASSLSSPLNQPQHF. CDR3 nucleotide sequence: TGTGCCAGCAGCTTAAGTTCGCCGCTCAATCAGCCCCAGCATTTT.

The CDR3 nucleotides are TGCAGCGTTGAAGATTGGGGGACAGGGCTGGGCTCGAGAGAGACCCAGTACTTC. Translation gives CSVEDWGTGLGSRETQYF. The genes are TRBV29-1 and TRBJ2-5, with 9 bases lining up with TRBD1. The CDR3 is 18 residues long. Germline lookup yields CDR1 SQVTM and CDR2 ANQGSEA. J was trimmed by 4 bases and V by 0 bases; bases with no gene match: 15.

The chain recombines TRBV3-1 (or the pseudogene TRBV3-2) with TRBJ1-4; D unresolved. The germline V gene encodes CDR1 LGHDT and CDR2 YNNKEL (reference sequence). The CDR3 covers 15 residues. Trimming took 4 bases from V and 4 from J, leaving 13 bases between them. For the CDR3, the DNA is TGTGCCAGCAGCCCGGCGGGCAGCCATAATGAAAAACTGTTTTTT. It yields the protein CASSPAGSHNEKLFF.

The V and J genes are TRBV6-5 and TRBJ1-2; D is ambiguous. Germline CDR1 reads MNHEY; CDR2 reads SVGAGI. V was pared by 8 bases and J by 2 bases, with 12 bases between. CDR3 length: 13 amino acids. In DNA, the CDR3 is TGTGCCAGCTCTATAAGCGGGAACTATGGCTACACCTTC. It codes for CASSISGNYGYTF.

This chain links TRBV9 with TRBJ1-2; 8 nucleotides line up with TRBD1. CDR1 is SGDLS and CDR2 is YYNGEE in the germline V gene. The J segment lost 8 bases and the V segment lost 1 base, leaving 7 bases of the junction unmatched. The CDR3 totals 14 residues. CDR3 amino acids: CASSVTGGSYGYTF. CDR3 in DNA: TGTGCCAGCAGCGTAACAGGGGGTAGCTACGGCTACACCTTC.

The V gene is TRBV6-5, the J gene TRBJ2-1; 7 bases match TRBD2. This CDR3 comprises 14 residues. The J segment lost 4 bases and the V segment lost 8 bases, leaving 8 bases of the junction unmatched. The V gene's germline CDR1 is MNHEY and CDR2 SVGAGI. The CDR3 spells CASSVGAGYNEQFF. As DNA, the CDR3 is TGTGCCAGCTCCGTGGGAGCGGGGTACAATGAGCAGTTCTTC.

J is TRBJ1-6 and V is TRBV30; D remains unclear. Looked up from germline, CDR1 is GTSNPN and CDR2 is SVGIG (reference sequence). Trimming stripped 4 bases from V and 7 bases from J, with 11 bases between. There are 13 residues in the CDR3. The CDR3 region is CAWMRGSNSPLHF. CDR3 coding DNA: TGTGCCTGGATGAGAGGGAGCAATTCACCCCTCCACTTT.

The rearrangement uses TRBV9 and TRBJ1-2, with D perhaps TRBD1 (5 bases). The CDR3 covers 14 residues. Germline CDR1 SGDLS, CDR2 YYNGEE. Trimming removed 0 bases from V and 5 bases from J, with 11 bases in between. CDR3 DNA: TGTGCCAGCAGCGTAGCTGACAGCGGATATGGCTACACCTTC. It codes for CASSVADSGYGYTF. The full variable domain, completed using reference TRBV9 and TRBJ1-2, is DSGVTQTPKHLITATGQRVTLRCSPRSGDLSVYWYQQSLDQGLQFLIQYYNGEERAKGNILERFSAQQFPDLHSELNLSSLELGDSALYFCASSVADSGYGYTFGSGTRLTVV.

For the CDR3, the DNA is TGCAGCGTCCCGACAGGGGGAACACTTTCGGACTATGGCTACACCTTC. It yields the protein CSVPTGGTLSDYGYTF. V and J are TRBV29-1 and TRBJ1-2; 9 bases are shared with TRBD1. This CDR3 is built from 16 residues. Germline-derived CDR1 and CDR2 are SQVTM and ANQGSEA. J was trimmed by 3 bases and V by 6 bases; bases with no gene match: 14.

V and J are TRBV20-1 and TRBJ1-3; D gene uncertain. Germline CDR1 and CDR2: DFQATT and SNEGSKA (reference sequence). The CDR3 length is 13 residues. V was shortened by 3 bases and J by 0 bases, with 6 bases between the two germline ends. This CDR3 reads CSASPGSGNTIYF. CDR3 sequence (DNA): TGCAGTGCTAGTCCAGGCTCTGGAAACACCATATATTTT.

V is TRBV2 and J is TRBJ1-1; D unclear. Trimming took off 4 bases at V and 11 bases at J, with 20 bases between the two ends. The CDR3 consists of 14 residues. Germline assignment: CDR1 SNHLY and CDR2 FYNNEI. In DNA form, the CDR3 reads TGTGCCAGCAGTGGGAGCAAGGGCGGGCAGCTGGCTTTCTTT. This sequence encodes CASSGSKGGQLAFF.

This clone occurred once. V and J are TRBV2 and TRBJ2-2; TRBD1 might be the D (6 bases). This CDR3 region has 15 residues. The V end was cut by 10 bases, the J end by 4 bases, with 19 bases between. Germline V lookup: CDR1 SNHLY, CDR2 FYNNEI. The CDR3 sequence: CATRDTGMGTGELFF. The CDR3 nucleotides read TGTGCCACCCGGGACACCGGAATGGGCACCGGGGAGCTGTTTTTT.

This sequence joins TRBV19 and TRBJ1-3; D is unresolved. The V gene lost 5 bases and the J gene lost 1 base, with 0 bases spanning the gap. Germline V lookup: CDR1 LNHDA, CDR2 SQIVND (reference sequence). The CDR3 loop spans 11 amino acids. DNA of the CDR3: TGTGCCAGTAGTTCTGGAAACACCATATATTTT. It yields the protein CASSSGNTIYF.

This clone is a singleton in its sample. The J gene is TRBJ2-5, the V gene TRBV19; D unclear. CDR1 LNHDA and CDR2 SQIVND come from the germline V gene (reference sequence). Trimming took 8 bases from V and 2 from J, leaving 12 bases between them. This CDR3 is 13 amino acids long. CDR3 nucleotides: TGTGCCAGTTGTAACAGCGAGCAAGAGACCCAGTACTTC. Encoded protein: CASCNSEQETQYF.